The next 16 T cell receptor beta chains were all read from a single sample in a study of shared clonotypes between healthy human individuals. Some clones are missing from TCRdb's copy, which holds only in-frame ones; the method was immunoSEQ multiplex PCR. The sample carries about 1 million clones, about 75% recorded once. Input material: memory CD4+ T cells sorted from blood. Indicated subset: CD45RA-negative fraction. The receptors derive from a man in his late teens or twenties in good health.

The chain links TRBV28 to TRBJ1-4; 8 bases match TRBD1. CDR1 is MDHEN and CDR2 is SYDVKM in the germline V gene. V trimming: 6 bases; J trimming: 7 bases; junction bases outside the gene matches: 10. CDR3 length equals 15 residues. The CDR3: CASRAQGAIREKLFF. The CDR3 coding sequence is TGTGCCAGCAGAGCGCAGGGGGCCATTCGTGAAAAACTGTTTTTT.

On this clone: This CDR3 is also generated by other DNA sequences in the sample. The chain employs TRBV6-1 and TRBJ1-2, with D hard to call. Germline V gene sequence: CDR1 MNHNS, CDR2 SASEGT. This CDR3 has 12 residues. V was shortened by 2 bases and J by 7 bases, with 8 bases between the two germline ends. The CDR3: CASSENRVGYTF. CDR3 nucleotides: TGTGCCAGCAGTGAAAATAGGGTTGGCTACACCTTC.

Only one count was recorded for this clone. The V and J genes are TRBV2 and TRBJ1-6; possibly TRBD1 for D (5 bases). The CDR3 is 15 amino acids. CDR1 is SNHLY, CDR2 FYNNEI, per germline. The germline V and J ends were trimmed by 5 bases and 8 bases, with 16 bases remaining between them. CDR3 sequence reads: CASSSEGRSDSPLHF. In DNA form, the CDR3 reads TGTGCCAGCAGTTCCGAGGGACGGTCCGATTCACCCCTCCACTTT.

V is TRBV7-2 and J is TRBJ2-7; 10 bases map to TRBD1. CDR3 size: 15 residues. The ends lost 8 bases at V and 5 bases at J; junction bases unmatched: 12. CDR1 and CDR2 from the germline V gene are SGHTA and FQGNSA. CDR3: CASGGDRGRLDEQYF. The CDR3 DNA follows: TGTGCCAGCGGCGGGGACAGGGGAAGGCTTGACGAGCAGTACTTC.

The V gene is TRBV6-5, the J gene TRBJ2-7; 7 nucleotides match TRBD1. From germline, CDR1 is MNHEY and CDR2 SVGAGI. The CDR3 is 13 residues long. V was clipped by 2 bases and J by 6 bases; unmatched bases: 4. The CDR3 sequence: CASSYRGQSEQYF. CDR3 nucleotide sequence: TGTGCCAGCAGTTACAGGGGACAGTCCGAGCAGTACTTC.

The rearrangement joins TRBV27 to TRBJ1-1, with D possibly matching TRBD1 (6 bases). Germline CDR1 and CDR2: MNHEY and SMNVEV (reference sequence). The CDR3 consists of 13 residues. The V and J ends lost 3 bases and 5 bases respectively, with 10 bases between them. For the CDR3, the DNA is TGTGCCAGCAGTTTCCGTCAGGGGACTGAAGCTTTCTTT. Translated, it gives CASSFRQGTEAFF.

The chain couples TRBV10-3 to TRBJ2-1; TRBD2 is a possible D gene (6 bases). This CDR3 comprises 12 residues. CDR1 is ENHRY and CDR2 is SYGVKD in the germline V gene. The CDR3 reads CASGLDSGTRFF. The CDR3 DNA is TGTGCAAGCGGTCTCGATAGCGGTACCCGTTTCTTC.

The rearrangement uses TRBV6-4 and TRBJ1-4; no clear D gene. CDR3 length: 16 amino acids. V was shortened by 3 bases and J by 0 bases, with 11 bases between the two germline ends. CDR1 and CDR2 (germline): MRHNA, SNTAGT. This CDR3 is CASSEGHNPTNEKLFF. In nucleotides, the CDR3 is TGTGCCAGCAGTGAAGGTCACAACCCAACTAATGAAAAACTGTTTTTT.

At least ten counts were recorded for this clone. The chain has TRBV2 and TRBJ2-2; 10 nucleotides line up with TRBD1. The CDR3 is 15 amino acids. Germline V CDR1 and CDR2: SNHLY, FYNNEI. J lost 7 bases, V lost 6 bases, and 8 bases had no gene match. CDR3 protein: CASSIDRGRGGELFF. The CDR3, as DNA: TGTGCCAGCAGCATTGACAGGGGGCGAGGCGGGGAGCTGTTTTTT.

The chain is built from TRBV5-4 and TRBJ2-1, with D maybe TRBD1 (6 bases). Germline CDR1 SGHNT, CDR2 YYREEE (reference sequence). There are 15 residues in the CDR3. Trimming left V 0 bases short and J 9 bases short, with 16 bases between. The chain's CDR3 is CASSLDRTEYSEQFF. The CDR3 region has the DNA TGTGCCAGCAGCTTGGATCGGACAGAGTATAGTGAGCAGTTCTTC.

This clone was found many times. This sample also contains other DNA sequences that code for the same CDR3. The chain couples TRBV30 to TRBJ2-4; weak D call: TRBD2 (6 bases). Germline-derived CDR1 and CDR2 are GTSNPN and SVGIG (reference sequence). The CDR3 has 14 amino acids. Trimming shortened V by 0 bases and J by 7 bases, and 13 bases separated the two germline ends. Here the CDR3 reads CAWSVRGGVNIQYF. CDR3 DNA: TGTGCCTGGAGTGTACGGGGCGGGGTTAACATTCAGTACTTC.

The V call is TRBV28, the J call TRBJ2-3, with 8 bases aligning to TRBD2. There are 16 residues in the CDR3. CDR1 MDHEN and CDR2 SYDVKM come from the germline V gene. The V gene end was trimmed by 5 bases and the J gene end by 1 base; junction bases not matched to a gene: 8. CDR3 sequence reads: CASSRSGGAGTDTQYF. CDR3 bases: TGTGCCAGCAGTCGCTCCGGGGGGGCGGGCACAGATACGCAGTATTTT.

This clone appeared a single time. The chain is built from TRBV6-1 and TRBJ1-3; 7 nucleotides line up with TRBD1. Germline assignment: CDR1 MNHNS and CDR2 SASEGT. The CDR3 sequence is 15 residues long. V trimming: 2 bases; J trimming: 2 bases; junction bases outside the gene matches: 3. The CDR3 spells CASSENRGAGNTIYF. The DNA for the CDR3 is TGTGCCAGCAGTGAAAACAGGGGCGCTGGAAACACCATATATTTT.

The gene calls are TRBV30 and TRBJ1-3; D is perhaps TRBD1 (6 bases). The germline CDR1 and CDR2 sequences are GTSNPN and SVGIG (reference sequence). Trimming removed 2 bases at V and 0 bases at J, with 14 bases between. CDR3 length: 16 residues. CDR3 residues: CAWSNWGGSSGNTIYF. DNA for the CDR3: TGTGCCTGGAGTAACTGGGGGGGCAGCTCTGGAAACACCATATATTTT.

The V gene is TRBV25-1, the J gene TRBJ2-1; 7 bases match TRBD2. The germline gives CDR1 MGHDK, CDR2 SYGVNS. There are 16 residues in the CDR3. J lost 3 bases, V lost 4 bases, and 9 bases had no gene match. CDR3 sequence: CASSATTLADYNEQFF. CDR3 in DNA: TGTGCCAGCAGTGCCACTACCCTAGCGGACTACAATGAGCAGTTCTTC.

The chain joins TRBV29-1 to TRBJ2-5; D might be TRBD2 (7 bases). V lost 5 bases, J lost 4 bases, and 14 bases lay in between. The CDR3 totals 13 residues. Germline CDR1 reads SQVTM; CDR2 reads ANQGSEA. The CDR3 nucleotides are TGCAGCGTTTGGGGGGGCGTGGGAGAGACCCAGTACTTC. Its translation: CSVWGGVGETQYF.